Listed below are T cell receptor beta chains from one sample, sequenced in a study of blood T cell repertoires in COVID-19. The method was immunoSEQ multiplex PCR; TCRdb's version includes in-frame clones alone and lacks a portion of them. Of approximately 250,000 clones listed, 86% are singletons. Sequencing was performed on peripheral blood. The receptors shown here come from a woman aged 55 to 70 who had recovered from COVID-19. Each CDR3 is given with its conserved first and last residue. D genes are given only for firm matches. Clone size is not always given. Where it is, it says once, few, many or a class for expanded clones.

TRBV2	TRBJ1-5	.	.	CASSGQAGYRQPQHF	TGTGCCAGCAGTGGACAAGCGGGATACAGACAGCCCCAGCATTTT
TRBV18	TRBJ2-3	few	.	CASSPPSDTQYF	TGTGCCAGCTCACCACCGTCGGATACGCAGTATTTT
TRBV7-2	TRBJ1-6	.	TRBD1	CASSSGQGNSPLHF	TGTGCCAGCAGCTCCGGACAGGGGAATTCACCCCTCCACTTT
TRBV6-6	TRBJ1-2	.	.	CASWASGSTNYGYTF	TGTGCCAGCTGGGCGTCGGGGTCGACTAACTATGGCTACACCTTC
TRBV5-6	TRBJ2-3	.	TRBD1	CASSQYDRGLSQYF	TGTGCCAGCAGCCAGTATGACAGGGGGCTTTCGCAGTATTTT
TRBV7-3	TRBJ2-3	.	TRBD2	CASSRPSGGASTDTQYF	TGTGCCAGCAGCCGACCAAGCGGGGGGGCTAGCACAGATACGCAGTATTTT
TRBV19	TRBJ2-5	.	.	CASSVQGIETQYF	TGTGCCAGTAGTGTACAGGGTATTGAGACCCAGTACTTC
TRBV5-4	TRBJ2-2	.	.	CASRTDNTGELFF	TGTGCCAGCAGGACAGACAACACCGGGGAGCTGTTTTTT
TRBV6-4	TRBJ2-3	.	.	CASSFWPRGTDTQYF	.
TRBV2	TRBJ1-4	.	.	CASSAGGLRGEKLFF	TGTGCCAGCAGTGCTGGGGGCTTAAGGGGTGAAAAACTGTTTTTT
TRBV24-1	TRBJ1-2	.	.	CATSGAGRGYTF	TGTGCCACCAGTGGGGCGGGTCGCGGCTACACCTTC
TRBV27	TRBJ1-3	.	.	CASSFASSGNTIYF	TGTGCCAGCAGTTTCGCTAGCTCTGGAAACACCATATATTTT
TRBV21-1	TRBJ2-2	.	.	CASSKALFGGRRDPSTNTGELFF	TGTGCCAGCAGCAAAGCGCTTTTTGGTGGCCGGAGGGATCCCTCGACGAACACCGGGGAGCTGTTTTTT
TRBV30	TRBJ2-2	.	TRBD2	CEPTRTGGLRVNTGELFF	TGTGAACCAACCCGGACGGGGGGTTTGCGAGTTAACACCGGGGAGCTGTTTTTT
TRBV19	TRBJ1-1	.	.	CASSTRAGMNTEAFF	TGTGCCAGTAGTACCCGGGCAGGGATGAACACTGAAGCTTTCTTT
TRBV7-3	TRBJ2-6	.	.	CASSLTGRTSGANVLTF	TGTGCCAGCAGCTTAACGGGGCGGACCTCTGGGGCCAACGTCCTGACTTTC
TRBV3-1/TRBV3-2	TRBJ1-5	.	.	CASSQDHNQPQHF	TGTGCCAGCAGCCAAGATCACAATCAGCCCCAGCATTTT